The rows below give T cell receptor beta chains drawn from one sample of a study of T cell responses to AZD1222 COVID-19 vaccine. Assay: immunoSEQ multiplex PCR; the TCRdb copy retains only in-frame clones and omits some. The data show just under 35,000 clones, with 86% seen just once and approximately 11% held by the top ten. The sample in question was peripheral blood, obtained 28 days after the second AZD1222 dose. Every receptor here comes from an adult who received the AZD1222 COVID-19 vaccine. The CDR3 runs from the conserved cysteine through the conserved F or W. The D gene is left open where the match is weak. Only part of the rows carry a size: once, few, many, or a class if the clone is expanded.

d_call,j_call,clone_size,v_call,cdr3_aa,cdr3_nt
-,TRBJ2-2,-,TRBV7-9,CASSLNRETNTGELFF,TGTGCCAGCAGCTTAAACAGGGAAACCAACACCGGGGAGCTGTTTTTT
TRBD1,TRBJ1-2,-,TRBV14,CASSQVVGTGANYGYTF,TGTGCCAGCAGCCAAGTAGTCGGGACAGGGGCCAACTATGGCTACACCTTC
-,TRBJ2-7,-,TRBV6-5,CASSNGSPASYEQYF,TGTGCCAGCAGCAACGGGTCGCCAGCATCCTACGAGCAGTACTTC
TRBD2,TRBJ2-3,-,TRBV30,CAWSVGSGSTDTQYF,TGTGCCTGGAGTGTAGGTAGCGGGTCCACAGATACGCAGTATTTT
-,TRBJ1-2,-,TRBV5-4,CASSLVASYGYTF,TGTGCCAGCAGCTTGGTAGCCAGCTATGGCTACACCTTC
TRBD1,TRBJ1-1,-,TRBV7-9,CASSSRQGTNTEAFF,TGTGCCAGCAGCTCAAGACAGGGCACCAACACTGAAGCTTTCTTT
TRBD2,TRBJ2-1,-,TRBV24-1,CATSDRISGGARNEQFF,TGTGCCACCAGTGATCGTATTAGCGGGGGGGCCAGGAATGAGCAGTTCTTC
-,TRBJ1-3,-,TRBV29-1,CSVTGLEGNTIYF,TGCAGCGTTACAGGGCTCGAAGGAAACACCATATATTTT
-,TRBJ1-5,-,TRBV7-9,CASSLGPQPQHF,TGTGCCAGCAGCCTAGGTCCGCAGCCCCAGCATTTT
-,TRBJ1-1,-,TRBV3-1/TRBV3-2,CASSHHGQTNTEAFF,TGTGCCAGCAGCCATCACGGACAGACGAACACTGAAGCTTTCTTT
-,TRBJ1-2,-,TRBV24-1,CATSDPPRQPGYTF,TGTGCCACCAGTGACCCGCCAAGACAGCCTGGCTACACCTTC
-,TRBJ1-2,-,TRBV18,CASSPLEGDGYTF,TGTGCCAGCTCACCATTGGAAGGGGATGGCTACACCTTC
TRBD1,TRBJ2-7,once,TRBV10-2,CAIKPTGSSYEQYF,TGCGCCATCAAACCGACAGGGAGCTCCTACGAGCAGTACTTC
TRBD1,TRBJ2-5,-,TRBV11-2,CASSPTTGGSGETQYF,TGTGCCAGCAGCCCTACGACAGGGGGCTCGGGAGAGACCCAGTACTTC
TRBD2,TRBJ2-1,-,TRBV2,CASSAGTSGSGYNEQFF,TGTGCCAGCAGTGCCGGGACTAGCGGGAGCGGGTACAATGAGCAGTTCTTC
-,TRBJ2-1,-,TRBV28,CASSAAEQFF,TGTGCCAGCAGCGCGGCTGAGCAGTTCTTC
TRBD2,TRBJ2-2,-,TRBV7-2,CASSLVGGENTGELFF,TGTGCCAGCAGCTTAGTCGGGGGGGAGAACACCGGGGAGCTGTTTTTT
-,TRBJ2-1,-,TRBV11-2,CASSFDLYPSYEQFF,TGTGCCAGCAGCTTTGACTTGTACCCCTCTTATGAGCAGTTCTTC
TRBD1,TRBJ2-7,-,TRBV5-8,CASSLKGGPTYEQYF,TGTGCCAGCAGCTTGAAAGGGGGCCCTACCTACGAGCAGTACTTC
-,TRBJ2-3,-,TRBV3-1/TRBV3-2,CASSQVWETSTDTQYF,TGTGCCAGCAGCCAAGTTTGGGAAACTAGCACAGATACGCAGTATTTT
TRBD2,TRBJ2-3,-,TRBV4-2,CASSQDFAGADTQYF,TGTGCCAGCAGCCAAGACTTCGCGGGAGCAGATACGCAGTATTTT
-,TRBJ1-1,-,TRBV12-3/TRBV12-4,CASSFNWDTEAFF,TGTGCCAGCAGTTTTAACTGGGACACTGAAGCTTTCTTT
-,TRBJ1-2,once,TRBV3-1/TRBV3-2,CASSQGFVQGFGYTF,TGTGCCAGCAGCCAAGGGTTTGTTCAGGGTTTTGGCTACACCTTC
-,TRBJ2-1,-,TRBV11-3,CASSRQYGEQFF,TGTGCCAGCAGCCGACAGTACGGTGAGCAGTTCTTC
-,TRBJ1-1,-,TRBV5-1,CASSLATGEAFF,TGCGCCAGCAGCTTGGCTACAGGGGAAGCTTTCTTT
TRBD1,TRBJ2-7,-,TRBV5-1,CASSLGTDYEQYF,TGCGCCAGCAGCTTAGGGACAGACTACGAGCAGTACTTC
-,TRBJ2-2,-,TRBV6-5,CASYYSNTGELFF,TGTGCCAGCTATTATAGTAACACCGGGGAGCTGTTTTTT
-,TRBJ2-1,-,TRBV11-3,CASSLAVISSYNEQFF,TGTGCCAGCAGCTTAGCAGTGATTTCCTCCTACAATGAGCAGTTCTTC
-,TRBJ1-6,-,TRBV14,CASSQEVGNSPLHF,TGTGCCAGCAGCCAAGAAGTTGGCAATTCACCCCTCCACTTT
TRBD2,TRBJ2-5,-,TRBV3-1/TRBV3-2,CASSQVSGSGETQYF,TGTGCCAGCAGCCAAGTTAGCGGGAGTGGAGAGACCCAGTACTTC
-,TRBJ2-5,-,TRBV7-2,CASSPGGLGRETQYF,TGTGCCAGCAGCCCCGGCGGGTTGGGCAGGGAGACCCAGTACTTC
-,TRBJ2-3,-,TRBV5-1,CASSFLDPLTDTQYF,TGCGCCAGCAGCTTTCTAGACCCCCTCACAGATACGCAGTATTTT
-,TRBJ1-2,-,TRBV6-1,CASSEYTRYGYTF,TGTGCCAGCAGTGAGTACACCCGCTATGGCTACACCTTC
-,TRBJ2-1,once,TRBV13,CASSRGNEQFF,TGTGCCAGCAGCAGGGGTAATGAGCAGTTCTTC
TRBD2,TRBJ2-1,-,TRBV11-2,CASSSGLDYNEQFF,TGTGCCAGCAGCTCCGGACTAGACTACAATGAGCAGTTCTTC
TRBD1,TRBJ1-1,-,TRBV5-1,CASSSQTGGVSEEAFF,TGCGCCAGCAGCTCCCAGACAGGGGGCGTTTCAGAGGAAGCTTTCTTT
-,TRBJ2-7,-,TRBV11-2,CASSGTSGAYEQYF,TGTGCCAGCAGCGGTACGTCGGGGGCCTACGAGCAGTACTTC
-,TRBJ1-2,-,TRBV6-5,CASNPLGAYYGYTF,TGTGCCAGCAATCCCCTGGGAGCTTACTATGGCTACACCTTC
-,TRBJ1-2,-,TRBV18,CASSPRELGNYGYTF,TGTGCCAGCTCACCACGGGAGCTGGGGAACTATGGCTACACCTTC
-,TRBJ1-2,-,TRBV19,CASSPRENFYGYTF,TGTGCCAGTAGTCCCCGTGAGAACTTCTATGGCTACACCTTC
-,TRBJ1-5,-,TRBV7-2,CASSIGSNQPQHF,TGTGCCAGCAGCATTGGCAGCAATCAGCCCCAGCATTTT
TRBD1,TRBJ2-7,-,TRBV4-1,CASSQPGQAPYEQYF,TGCGCCAGCAGCCAACCGGGACAGGCGCCCTACGAGCAGTACTTC